Below, one T cell receptor (beta chain) is given with its context. The antigen this receptor binds is unknown. It has no much larger one-base neighbor in the sample; base qualities were not kept. This record belongs to a study of coeliac disease (dated by TCRdb to 2022 to 2024). General notes on the study: Each coeliac patient was placed into one of three groups: newly diagnosed active disease, refractory coeliac disease type I, or disease controlled by a gluten-free diet. High-resolution HLA typing was unavailable, so biased TRBV7-2 usage was queried as a proof of principle. A total of about 30 patients were included in the full study, of whom 22 had serologically confirmed coeliac disease and 8 were controls with non-small intestinal disorders. The study applied next-generation sequencing of rearranged TRB and TRG CDR3 regions to small intestinal lymphocyte fractions from coeliac and non-coeliac patients. The study was aimed at characterising TR repertoires of small intestinal T cells in active, refractory type I and gluten-free-diet-treated coeliac disease. TRB sequencing succeeded for samples from around 28 subjects, including 24 paired bulk unsorted intraepithelial and lamina propria cell samples.

Cells were frozen in liquid nitrogen in DMSO/FBS as aliquots of hundreds of thousands of cells, with a single aliquot from each fraction going to sequencing. All 30 or so patients in the study underwent endoscopy and small intestinal biopsy. To release intraepithelial cells, biopsies were stirred for one hour at 37 degrees C in RPMI with EGTA, MgCl2 and 1% FBS. Genomic DNA was extracted from frozen unsorted cell fractions using the Qiagen DNeasy blood extraction kit. Library preparation employed the immunoSEQ multiplex PCR assay. The TR loci underwent multiplexed PCR amplification, with J gene segments targeted by reverse primers and V gene segments targeted by forward primers. Amplified CDR3 regions were sequenced on the Illumina HiSeq System. Concerning the study's data processing: Closely related reads were merged by a nearest-neighbour algorithm to remove PCR and sequencing errors and to collapse the data into unique sequences. Repertoires were summarised in terms of clonality and T cell density, with T cell density defined as TR molecules per amount of genomic DNA input. CDR3 amino acid sequences present in at least 80% of unsorted samples were defined as public TRs, and these public TRs were then tested for differential abundance between coeliac and control samples. Kruskal-Wallis tests followed by Dunn post-tests were used to test for differences in clonality and density between disease groups. TCRdb's version of the immuneACCESS table is confined to in-frame rearrangements and falls short of the full clone set. An unresolved V gene accounts for under half of the shortfall where checked; the remainder is of unknown origin. The V and J calls and clone size were taken over from that table, and D and trimming were inferred from the DNA. The sample data list under 3,500 clones, and 70% of these were observed just once. The ten largest clones take up approximately 14% of the sample.

V has 3 bases trimmed and J has 7 bases trimmed; junction bases matching no gene number 6. Inclusive of the bounding cysteine and phenylalanine, the CDR3 is 14 residues long. CDR3 DNA is the only sequence kept; it has 42 bases, read in frame from the first base. The germline V gene supplies CDR1 MNHNS and CDR2 SASEGT. Overall results and qualifications from the work: The separation of intraepithelial from lamina propria cells did not yield high-purity fractions, so cross-contamination between compartments was possible. The authors judged the approach to be unsuitable for unbiased detection of gliadin-specific T cells, because gliadin-specific T cells are scarce and rarely shared between patients. TRB repertoires were mostly private, with most amino acid sequences found in only one sample, and V-gene usage showed no significant difference between disease groups. Active coeliac intraepithelial and lamina propria samples had lower TRB and TRG repertoire clonality than controls, suggesting that diverse T cells were recruited.

The specimen sequenced was intraepithelial lymphocytes from the gut. Taken with the paper, the label for cell subset or site translates to: intraepithelial cell (IEC) fraction of small intestinal biopsy. The TCR originated in a man aged 18-30 years with celiac disease on a gluten-free diet. This sequence uses TRBV6-1 and TRBJ2-1; 7 nucleotides in the junction match TRBD2. The CDR3 in this case is CASSEASGGNEQFF. The DNA is TGTGCCAGCAGTGAGGCTAGCGGAGGTAATGAGCAGTTCTTC.